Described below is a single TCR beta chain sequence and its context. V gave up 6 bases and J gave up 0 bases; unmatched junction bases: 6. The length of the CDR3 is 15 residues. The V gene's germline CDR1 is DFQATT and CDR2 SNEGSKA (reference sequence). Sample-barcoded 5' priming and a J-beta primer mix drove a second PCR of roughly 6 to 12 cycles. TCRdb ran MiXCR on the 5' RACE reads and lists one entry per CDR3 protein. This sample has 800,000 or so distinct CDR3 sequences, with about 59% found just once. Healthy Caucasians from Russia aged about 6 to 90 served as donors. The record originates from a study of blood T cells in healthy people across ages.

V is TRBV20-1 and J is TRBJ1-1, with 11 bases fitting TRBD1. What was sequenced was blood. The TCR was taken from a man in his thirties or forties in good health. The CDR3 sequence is CSALGQGVLNTEAFF. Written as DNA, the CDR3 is TGCAGTGCCCTGGGACAGGGGGTCCTGAACACTGAAGCTTTCTTT.